A single sample gave rise to the 24 T cell receptor beta chains below, sequenced in a study of T cells after yellow fever vaccination. Each CDR3 protein is one row after TCRdb ran MiXCR on the 5' RACE reads. The data show around 610,000 distinct CDR3 sequences, roughly 14% seen once. Sequences were derived from PBMCs, sampled on the day of the yellow fever booster vaccination. The receptors originated from a man in his thirties or forties who received the YFV17D yellow fever vaccine.

In this sample, this clonotype turned up a few times. V usage is TRBV7-2 and J usage is TRBJ2-4, with TRBD2 matching over 8 bases. V lost 5 bases, J lost 1 base, and 7 bases stayed unmatched. In germline, CDR1 is SGHTA, CDR2 FQGNSA. The CDR3 is 16 amino acids. CDR3 nucleotides: TGTGCCAGCAGCCCCTCGGGGGGGGTGGCCAAAAACATTCAGTACTTC. Translating gives CASSPSGGVAKNIQYF.

This clonotype appeared a single time. The rearrangement uses TRBV14 and TRBJ2-2; TRBD1 is a possible D gene (5 bases). Germline values: CDR1 SGHDN, CDR2 FVKESK. Trimming took 8 bases from V and 7 from J, leaving 11 bases between them. The length of the CDR3 is 12 residues. CDR3 bases: TGTGCCAGCGAAGGGGTGTTCGGGGAGCTGTTTTTT. Protein: CASEGVFGELFF.

This clonotype was seen a handful of times. J is TRBJ1-2 and V is TRBV5-5, with D possibly being TRBD1 (6 bases). CDR1 is SGHKS and CDR2 is YYEKEE in the germline V gene (reference sequence). V shed 4 bases and J shed 1 base, with 14 bases lying between them. The CDR3 sequence is 15 residues long. CDR3 DNA: TGTGCCAGCAGCAACACCGGGACATTTAACTATGGCTACACCTTC. Residues: CASSNTGTFNYGYTF.

This clonotype has just a few counts. The chain joins TRBV12-3 or TRBV12-4 to TRBJ2-2; TRBD1 is a possible D gene (8 bases). The CDR3 has 15 amino acids. Trimming took 4 bases from V and 7 from J, leaving 16 bases between them. The CDR3 nucleotides are TGTGCCAGCAGTTGGCAGGACAGGGAGGGCGGGGAGCTGTTTTTT. Its protein is CASSWQDREGGELFF.

V usage is TRBV18 and J usage is TRBJ2-3; the match to TRBD2 covers 8 bases. The CDR3 loop spans 16 amino acids. After removal of 3 bases from V and 1 base from J, the junction contained 6 bases not matched to a gene. Germline CDR1 reads KGHSH; CDR2 reads LQKENI. The DNA of the CDR3 is TGTGCCAGCTCACCTTTAGCGGGACCCGGCACAGATACGCAGTATTTT. This translates into CASSPLAGPGTDTQYF.

This chain uses TRBV4-3 with TRBJ2-4, with D perhaps TRBD1 or TRBD2 (5 bases each). The CDR3 has 16 amino acids. The V end lost 3 bases, the J end lost 3 bases, and 15 bases lay between the germline ends. Germline V CDR1 and CDR2: LGHNA, YSLEER. The CDR3 nucleotides are TGCGCCAGCAGCCATGTTTCTGGGGGTTACAAAAACATTCAGTACTTC. Translation gives CASSHVSGGYKNIQYF.

This clonotype has at least ten counts. The J gene is TRBJ2-2, the V gene TRBV4-3; D is undetermined. Germline lookup yields CDR1 LGHNA and CDR2 YSLEER. V was trimmed by 1 base and J by 4 bases, leaving 16 bases between them. This CDR3 is 17 amino acids long. The CDR3 DNA reads TGCGCCAGCAGCCAAGCCCCGACCGCCCGAGTCACCGGGGAGCTGTTTTTT. Amino acids: CASSQAPTARVTGELFF.

This clonotype has just a few counts. V and J are TRBV20-1 and TRBJ1-5; maybe TRBD1 (5 bases). Trimming cost V 1 base and J 5 bases, with 12 bases left between them. The germline V gene encodes CDR1 DFQATT and CDR2 SNEGSKA (reference sequence). The CDR3 totals 14 residues. The CDR3 region is CSARVGREDQPQHF. In nucleotides, the CDR3 is TGCAGTGCTAGAGTAGGCAGGGAGGATCAGCCCCAGCATTTT.

This clonotype was counted a few times. V gene TRBV7-9 combines with J gene TRBJ1-4; D might be TRBD1 (5 bases). V was clipped by 5 bases and J by 0 bases, with 13 bases between them. There are 16 residues in the CDR3. Germline V gene data show CDR1 as SEHNR and CDR2 as FQNEAQ (reference sequence). CDR3 sequence reads: CASSAAGTSTNEKLFF. The CDR3 nucleotides are TGTGCCAGCAGCGCCGCAGGGACCTCAACTAATGAAAAACTGTTTTTT.

This clonotype was detected a few times. This chain links TRBV30 with TRBJ2-7; 8 positions agree with TRBD1. Germline-derived CDR1 and CDR2 are GTSNPN and SVGIG (reference sequence). This CDR3 has 14 residues. V was pared by 5 bases and J by 4 bases, with 10 bases of the junction left unmatched. The CDR3 DNA is TGTGCCTGGCATCGACAGGGGATTCAATACGAGCAGTACTTC. It is translated as CAWHRQGIQYEQYF. The full variable domain, in which reference TRBV30 and TRBJ2-7 provide the parts outside the CDR3, is SQTIHQWPATLVQPVGSPLSLECTVEGTSNPNLYWYRQAAGRGLQLLFYSVGIGQISSEVPQNLSASRPQDRQFILSSKKLLLSDSGFYLCAWHRQGIQYEQYFGPGTRLTVT.

The chain employs TRBV7-2 and TRBJ2-7; TRBD1 aligns across 7 bases. The V segment lost 5 bases and the J segment 0 bases; nucleotides outside the gene matches: 10. Germline assignment: CDR1 SGHTA and CDR2 FQGNSA. The CDR3 loop spans 16 amino acids. This CDR3 is CASSLSGGFSSYEQYF. DNA for the CDR3: TGTGCCAGCAGCCTCTCAGGGGGATTCTCCTCCTACGAGCAGTACTTC.

The genes are TRBV6-2 or TRBV6-3 and TRBJ2-2, with 10 bases fitting TRBD1. The trim removed 6 bases at V and 0 bases at J, leaving 4 bases unmatched. The CDR3 sequence is 16 residues long. CDR1 is MNHEY, CDR2 SVGEGT, per germline. As DNA, the CDR3 is TGTGCCAGCAGACCCGGGACAGGGGCGAACACCGGGGAGCTGTTTTTT. Encoded protein: CASRPGTGANTGELFF.

The rearrangement joins TRBV30 to TRBJ2-7; a weak D match, TRBD2 (5 bases). Germline V CDR1 and CDR2: GTSNPN, SVGIG (reference sequence). CDR3 length: 12 amino acids. The V end was cut by 2 bases, the J end by 3 bases, with 8 bases between. The CDR3 DNA reads as TGTGCCTGGAGTCTTGGACTCTACGAGCAGTACTTC. It translates to CAWSLGLYEQYF.

This clonotype was observed a few times. V and J are TRBV20-1 and TRBJ2-2; a weak D match, TRBD2 (6 bases). Germline values: CDR1 DFQATT, CDR2 SNEGSKA (reference sequence). V shed 5 bases and J shed 4 bases, with 14 bases lying between them. The CDR3 length is 14 residues. CDR3 DNA sequence: TGCAGTGCTGTTAGCGGAGGGAGCACCGGGGAGCTGTTTTTT. It is translated as CSAVSGGSTGELFF.

CDR3 coding DNA: TGTGCCAGCAGCGTAGTGGGGGGAACCAAAAATGAGCAGTTCTTC. Translation: CASSVVGGTKNEQFF. The rearrangement uses TRBV9 and TRBJ2-1; tentative D call: TRBD2 (6 bases). Trimming left V 0 bases short and J 7 bases short, with 14 bases between. CDR3 size: 15 residues. Germline V gene sequence: CDR1 SGDLS, CDR2 YYNGEE.

This clonotype has just a few counts. The V gene is TRBV11-2, the J gene TRBJ2-5; D is undetermined. This CDR3 is 13 amino acids long. Per the germline V gene, CDR1 is SGHAT and CDR2 is FQNNGV. Trimming removed 0 bases at V and 5 bases at J, with 7 bases between. CDR3 protein: CASSLEFTETQYF. CDR3 DNA: TGTGCCAGCAGCTTAGAATTTACGGAGACCCAGTACTTC.

The chain links TRBV19 to TRBJ2-1; the match to TRBD2 covers 12 bases. The germline V gene has CDR1 LNHDA and CDR2 SQIVND (reference sequence). The V segment lost 6 bases and the J segment 8 bases; nucleotides outside the gene matches: 8. The CDR3 totals 15 residues. In DNA, the CDR3 is TGTGCCAGTAGACCCCGGACTAGCGGGATCTATGAGCAGTTCTTC. It is translated as CASRPRTSGIYEQFF. The full variable domain, completed using reference TRBV19 and TRBJ2-1, is DGGITQSPKYLFRKEGQNVTLSCEQNLNHDAMYWYRQDPGQGLRLIYYSQIVNDFQKGDIAEGYSVSREKKESFPLTVTSAQKNPTAFYLCASRPRTSGIYEQFFGPGTRLTVL.

This clonotype was picked up a small number of times. This rearrangement joins TRBV18 to TRBJ2-2; D call uncertain. CDR1 KGHSH and CDR2 LQKENI come from the germline V gene. Deletions cut 4 bases from V and 9 bases from J, with 9 bases between. This CDR3 comprises 12 residues. The CDR3 nucleotides read TGTGCCAGCTCACTCACTTCTAGGGAGCTGTTTTTT. Protein sequence: CASSLTSRELFF.

This clonotype was observed at least ten times. The V call is TRBV20-1, the J call TRBJ1-3, with TRBD1 as a possible D gene (6 bases). The CDR3 extends over 15 amino acids. V was pared by 6 bases and J by 0 bases, with 15 bases between. Germline lookup yields CDR1 DFQATT and CDR2 SNEGSKA (reference sequence). In nucleotides, the CDR3 is TGCAGTGCGACAGGCGGGTCCCTCTCTGGAAACACCATATATTTT. It codes for CSATGGSLSGNTIYF.

A few counts support this clonotype. V is TRBV5-5 and J is TRBJ2-5; 9 nucleotides match TRBD2. With V trimmed by 2 bases and J by 5 bases, 10 bases remained unmatched. CDR1 and CDR2 from the germline V gene are SGHKS and YYEKEE (reference sequence). CDR3 length: 16 amino acids. CDR3 in DNA: TGTGCCAGCAGCTTTCAATTCAACGCGGGAGGGGAGACCCAGTACTTC. Translating gives CASSFQFNAGGETQYF.

The rearrangement uses TRBV30 and TRBJ2-7; 10 nucleotides line up with TRBD1. Germline assignment: CDR1 GTSNPN and CDR2 SVGIG (reference sequence). This CDR3 has 16 residues. V lost 0 bases and J lost 4; bases outside the gene matches: 9. CDR3 amino acids: CAWSVKRGTGAYEQYF. CDR3 bases: TGTGCCTGGAGTGTAAAAAGGGGGACAGGGGCGTACGAGCAGTACTTC.

This clonotype was picked up a small number of times. The chain employs TRBV29-1 and TRBJ1-1; 9 nucleotides match TRBD1. The germline V gene has CDR1 SQVTM and CDR2 ANQGSEA. The CDR3 contains 13 residues. The V gene end was trimmed by 5 bases and the J gene end by 3 bases; junction bases not matched to a gene: 4. In DNA form, the CDR3 reads TGCAGCGTTTCTCGGACAGGGGACACTGAAGCTTTCTTT. It yields the protein CSVSRTGDTEAFF. The complete variable domain, with remaining parts taken from reference TRBV29-1 and TRBJ1-1, reads SAVISQKPSRDICQRGTSLTIQCQVDSQVTMMFWYRQQPGQSLTLIATANQGSEATYESGFVIDKFPISRPNLTFSTLTVSNMSPEDSSIYLCSVSRTGDTEAFFGQGTRLTVV.

The gene calls are TRBV18 and TRBJ2-5; D gene ambiguous. The CDR3 extends over 14 amino acids. Germline CDR1 KGHSH, CDR2 LQKENI. The V and J ends lost 3 bases and 1 base respectively, with 9 bases between them. The CDR3, as DNA: TGTGCCAGCTCACCGGCGGAGCCCCAAGAGACCCAGTACTTC. This encodes CASSPAEPQETQYF.

This chain uses TRBV6-5 with TRBJ1-1; possibly TRBD1 for D (5 bases). V was clipped by 7 bases and J by 6 bases, with 12 bases between them. CDR1 is MNHEY, CDR2 SVGAGI, per germline. The CDR3 consists of 12 residues. CDR3 in DNA: TGTGCCAGCATAACGGGGGGTGCTGAAGCTTTCTTT. Protein sequence: CASITGGAEAFF.